One sample yielded the 12 T cell receptor beta chains listed below, sequenced in a study of T cell repertoires in cytomegalovirus infection. TCRdb recomputed calls from the reads with MiXCR, one row per CDR3 protein. The sample lists 250,000 to 300,000 distinct CDR3 sequences, approximately 15% seen once, with around 43% in the top ten. The sequenced sample consisted of CD8+ T cells from PBMCs. These receptors were collected from a human donor in good health (CMV status not recorded). Some clones in this sample may be carry-over from other donors' samples.

This clonotype came up many times. CDR3 residues: CASSLSDDVYYGYTF. The DNA of the CDR3 is TGTGCCAGCAGCTTGTCCGACGACGTATACTATGGCTACACCTTC. V is TRBV5-4 and J is TRBJ1-2; no firm D call. The length of the CDR3 is 15 residues. In germline, CDR1 is SGHNT, CDR2 YYREEE (reference sequence). Trimming took off 1 base at V and 3 bases at J, with 13 bases between the two ends. Full variable domain (remainder filled in from reference TRBV5-4 and TRBJ1-2): ETGVTQSPTHLIKTRGQQVTLRCSSQSGHNTVSWYQQALGQGPQFIFQYYREEENGRGNFPPRFSGLQFPNYSSELNVNALELDDSALYLCASSLSDDVYYGYTFGSGTRLTVV.

This clonotype has a count of ten or more. The chain is built from TRBV7-2 and TRBJ1-5, with D perhaps TRBD1 (5 bases). Per germline, CDR1 SGHTA and CDR2 FQGNSA. V was pared by 5 bases and J by 7 bases, with 15 bases between. This CDR3 is 14 amino acids long. The DNA for the CDR3 is TGTGCCAGCAGCGCCGACAGCCAGCCCCAGCCCCAGCATTTT. Its protein product is CASSADSQPQPQHF.

The chain has TRBV20-1 and TRBJ2-7; D is possibly TRBD1 (6 bases). Germline V gene data show CDR1 as DFQATT and CDR2 as SNEGSKA (reference sequence). The CDR3 runs to 13 residues. Trimming stripped 1 base from V and 5 bases from J, with 12 bases between. The CDR3 region has the DNA TGCAGTGCTAGAGGACAGGACGGCCACGAGCAGTACTTC. This sequence encodes CSARGQDGHEQYF.

The table lists this clonotype with a few counts. The chain joins TRBV11-2 to TRBJ1-2, with D possibly TRBD1 on 5 matching bases. Germline CDR1 and CDR2: SGHAT and FQNNGV. This CDR3 region has 17 residues. V was shortened by 0 bases and J by 4 bases, with 18 bases between the two germline ends. Here the CDR3 reads CASSLDREGPPGYGYTF. In nucleotides, the CDR3 is TGTGCCAGCAGCTTAGATCGGGAGGGACCACCGGGCTATGGCTACACCTTC.

The V gene is TRBV6-8, the J gene TRBJ1-1, with a weak D call TRBD1 (5 bases). This CDR3 has 13 amino acids. Deletions cut 4 bases from V and 5 bases from J, with 11 bases between. Germline-derived CDR1 and CDR2 are MNHGY and SAAAGT. The DNA of the CDR3 is TGTGCCAGCAGTTTGTCAGGGAAGACTGAAGCTTTCTTT. This gives the protein CASSLSGKTEAFF.

This chain uses TRBV15 with TRBJ2-5, with D possibly being TRBD2 (6 bases). V lost 1 base, J lost 5 bases, and 14 bases lay in between. There are 15 residues in the CDR3. Germline V gene lookup returns CDR1 LNHNV and CDR2 YYDKDF (reference sequence). The CDR3 DNA follows: TGTGCCACCAGCAGAGTCAGTACCCGGGGGGAGACCCAGTACTTC. Amino acid sequence: CATSRVSTRGETQYF.

The J gene is TRBJ2-7, the V gene TRBV4-3, with 10 bases lining up with TRBD2. Germline V gene sequence: CDR1 LGHNA, CDR2 YSLEER. The J segment lost 3 bases and the V segment lost 1 base, leaving 3 bases of the junction unmatched. The CDR3 contains 15 residues. CDR3: CASSQALAGNYEQYF. The DNA of the CDR3 is TGCGCCAGCAGCCAAGCACTAGCGGGGAACTACGAGCAGTACTTC.

This clonotype has a count of ten or more. This chain uses TRBV6-5 with TRBJ1-2; D is possibly TRBD1 (5 bases). This CDR3 has 15 residues. Trimming cost V 2 bases and J 4 bases, with 14 bases left between them. Germline V lookup: CDR1 MNHEY, CDR2 SVGAGI. The CDR3: CASSYTYGGSYGYTF. CDR3 bases: TGTGCCAGCAGTTACACGTACGGGGGGTCCTATGGCTACACCTTC.

This clonotype was picked up many times. This chain connects TRBV7-2 to TRBJ2-3; perhaps D is TRBD1 or TRBD2 (5 bases each). Germline V gene data show CDR1 as SGHTA and CDR2 as FQGNSA. The V and J ends lost 3 bases and 0 bases respectively, with 13 bases between them. This CDR3 has 16 amino acids. The CDR3 here is CASSFGWDPSTDTQYF. The CDR3 nucleotides are TGTGCCAGCAGCTTTGGGTGGGACCCTAGCACAGATACGCAGTATTTT.

This rearrangement joins TRBV5-4 to TRBJ2-1; D gene unclear. The V end lost 1 base, the J end lost 0 bases, and 8 bases lay between the germline ends. Per the germline V gene, CDR1 is SGHNT and CDR2 is YYREEE (reference sequence). The CDR3 sequence is 15 residues long. Here the CDR3 DNA reads TGTGCCAGCAGCTTGTGGCAGAGCTCCTACAATGAGCAGTTCTTC. The encoded protein is CASSLWQSSYNEQFF.

For this clonotype: A much larger clone is a single base away; this may be a read error. V gene TRBV27 combines with J gene TRBJ1-5; perhaps TRBD1 as D (5 bases). In germline, CDR1 is MNHEY, CDR2 SMNVEV (reference sequence). The CDR3 sequence is 18 residues long. V was trimmed by 5 bases and J by 1 base, leaving 21 bases between them. CDR3 coding DNA: TGTGCCAGCAGTCCCCATTCAGGGTGGGGGGGGAGCAATCAGCCCCAGCATTTT. This sequence encodes CASSPHSGWGGSNQPQHF.

This clonotype was observed a handful of times. The rearrangement links TRBV20-1 to TRBJ2-2; 10 nucleotides agree with TRBD2. The CDR3 has 15 residues. CDR1 is DFQATT and CDR2 is SNEGSKA in the germline V gene (reference sequence). Trimming took 0 bases from V and 3 from J; bases not matched to a gene: 1. The CDR3 DNA is TGCAGTGCTAGAGATGGACTAGCGGACACCGGGGAGCTGTTTTTT. Its translation: CSARDGLADTGELFF.